Detailed here is one T cell receptor (beta chain). Researchers divided each subset's genomic DNA evenly across several immunoSEQ plates. Here immunoSEQ multiplex PCR was the method, and the copy in TCRdb shows in-frame clones only, minus some. The sample contains a few million clones, around 94% of which appear only once. The data belong to a study of shared clonotypes between healthy human individuals. Germline V gives CDR1 SGHNT, CDR2 YYREEE (reference sequence). The CDR3 runs 16 residues. Trimming took off 1 base at V and 0 bases at J, with 12 bases between the two ends. Sequencing used naive CD4+ T cells sorted from blood. This sample's subset: CD45RA+ positively selected. The chain employs TRBV5-4 and TRBJ2-3; D is unresolved. The TCR comes from a man aged 18 to 30 in good health. The CDR3 spells CASSLLFGQSTDTQYF. CDR3 sequence (DNA): TGTGCCAGCAGCTTGTTATTCGGGCAGAGCACAGATACGCAGTATTTT.